This T cell receptor beta chain was observed in a study of blood T cell repertoires in COVID-19. Study as a whole: Samples taken during acute and convalescent COVID-19 were collected in the United States, Italy and Spain. T cells, B-cell-depleted T cells, or PBMCs provided the cDNA or gDNA that served as material.

As handled by the study authors: Amplification with reference gene primers provided the estimates of nucleated cell counts. The assay was immunoSEQ multiplex PCR, and TCRdb's table has in-frame clones only and misses some. V and J calls and clone size are given by that table; D and trimming were obtained from the DNA. This sample yields 90,000 to 150,000 clones, of which less than 90% are seen a single time; about 11% belongs to the top ten. The germline CDR1 and CDR2 sequences are KGHSH and LQKENI. The length of the CDR3 is 12 residues. V was shortened by 2 bases and J by 10 bases, with 11 bases between the two germline ends.

This clonotype originated in a man older than 75 with acute or convalescent COVID-19. Sequenced: peripheral blood. The rearrangement joins TRBV18 to TRBJ1-2; the D gene is possibly TRBD1 (6 bases). The CDR3: CASSPNRDAYTF. The DNA for the CDR3 is TGTGCCAGCTCACCAAACAGGGATGCCTACACCTTC.